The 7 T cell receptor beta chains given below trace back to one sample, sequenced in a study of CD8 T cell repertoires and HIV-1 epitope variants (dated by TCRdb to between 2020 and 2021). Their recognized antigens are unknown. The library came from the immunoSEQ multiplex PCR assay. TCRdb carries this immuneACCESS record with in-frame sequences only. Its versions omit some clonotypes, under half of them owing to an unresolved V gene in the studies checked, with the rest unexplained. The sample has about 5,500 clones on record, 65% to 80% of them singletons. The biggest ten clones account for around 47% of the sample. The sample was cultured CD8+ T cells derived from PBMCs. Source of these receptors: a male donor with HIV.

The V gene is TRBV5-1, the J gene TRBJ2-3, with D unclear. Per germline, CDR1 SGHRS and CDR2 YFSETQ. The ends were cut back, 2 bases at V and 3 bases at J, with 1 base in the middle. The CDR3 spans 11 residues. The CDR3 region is CASSFTDTQYF. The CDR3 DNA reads TGCGCCAGCAGCTTTACAGATACGCAGTATTTT.

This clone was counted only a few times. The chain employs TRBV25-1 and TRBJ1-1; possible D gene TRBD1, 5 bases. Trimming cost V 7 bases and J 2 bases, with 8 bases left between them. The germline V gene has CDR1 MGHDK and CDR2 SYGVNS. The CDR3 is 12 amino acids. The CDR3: CASNQGNTEAFF. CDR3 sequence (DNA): TGTGCCAGCAACCAGGGAAACACTGAAGCTTTCTTT.

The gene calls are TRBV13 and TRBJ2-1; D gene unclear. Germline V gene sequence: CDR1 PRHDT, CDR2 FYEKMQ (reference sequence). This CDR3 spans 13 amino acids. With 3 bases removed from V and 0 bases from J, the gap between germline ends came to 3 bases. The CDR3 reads CASSFSSYNEQFF. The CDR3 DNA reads TGTGCCAGCAGCTTTAGCTCCTACAATGAGCAGTTCTTC.

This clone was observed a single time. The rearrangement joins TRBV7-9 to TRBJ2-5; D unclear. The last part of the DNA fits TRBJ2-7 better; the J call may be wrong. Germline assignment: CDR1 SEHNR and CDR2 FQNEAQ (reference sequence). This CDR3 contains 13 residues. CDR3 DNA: TGTGCCAGCAGCTTGATTGTGTCCTACGAGCAGTACTTC. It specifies CASSLIVSYEQYF.

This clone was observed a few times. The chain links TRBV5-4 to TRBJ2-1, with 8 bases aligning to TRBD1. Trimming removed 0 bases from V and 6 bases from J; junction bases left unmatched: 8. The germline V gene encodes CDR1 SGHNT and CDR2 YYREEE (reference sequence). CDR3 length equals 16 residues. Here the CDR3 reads CASSLVVGGTGNEQFF. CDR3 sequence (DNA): TGTGCCAGCAGCTTGGTTGTTGGCGGGACAGGCAATGAGCAGTTCTTC.

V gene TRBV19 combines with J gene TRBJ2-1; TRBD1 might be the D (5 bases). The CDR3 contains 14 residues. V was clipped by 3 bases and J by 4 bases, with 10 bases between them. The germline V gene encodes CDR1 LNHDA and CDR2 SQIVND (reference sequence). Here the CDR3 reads CASSMSRAYNEQFF. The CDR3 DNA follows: TGTGCCAGTAGTATGAGCAGGGCGTACAATGAGCAGTTCTTC. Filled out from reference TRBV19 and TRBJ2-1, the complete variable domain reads DGGITQSPKYLFRKEGQNVTLSCEQNLNHDAMYWYRQDPGQGLRLIYYSQIVNDFQKGDIAEGYSVSREKKESFPLTVTSAQKNPTAFYLCASSMSRAYNEQFFGPGTRLTVL.

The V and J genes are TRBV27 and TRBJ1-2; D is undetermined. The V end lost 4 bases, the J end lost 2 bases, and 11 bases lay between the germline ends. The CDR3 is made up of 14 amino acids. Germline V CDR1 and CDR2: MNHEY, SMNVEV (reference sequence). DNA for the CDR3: TGTGCCAGCAGTTCCCGTCTCGGAAACTATGGCTACACCTTC. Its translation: CASSSRLGNYGYTF.